This is a list of T cell receptor beta chains from one sample in a study of T cells in Graves' hyperthyroidism and ophthalmopathy. MiXCR was run by TCRdb on the multiplex PCR reads, yielding one entry per CDR3 protein. Of around 420,000 distinct CDR3 sequences detected, around 15% appear once; the ten largest clones hold around 5.3%. The sequencing sample was made of blood. All receptors come from a woman under 30 with Graves' hyperthyroidism. Both conserved end residues are part of each CDR3. Fields, in order: J gene, V gene, clone size, D gene, CDR3 protein, CDR3 DNA. A D gene is named only where the DNA matches it firmly. Clone sizes are given selectively: once, few, many, or a class where the clone is expanded.

TRBJ1-1,TRBV6-1,NA,TRBD1,CASRGAPGQQNTEAFF,TGTGCCAGCAGGGGAGCCCCGGGACAGCAGAACACTGAAGCTTTCTTT
TRBJ1-2,TRBV7-9,many,NA,CASSQLAGADDGYTF,TGTGCCAGCAGCCAACTAGCGGGGGCGGATGATGGCTACACCTTC
TRBJ1-5,TRBV18,many,NA,CASSPSENQPQHF,TGTGCCAGCTCACCCTCCGAAAATCAGCCCCAGCATTTT
TRBJ1-1,TRBV9,many,NA,CASSQSGAGGRVGGTEAFF,TGTGCCAGCAGCCAAAGTGGGGCGGGTGGTAGGGTTGGGGGCACTGAAGCTTTCTTT
TRBJ2-7,TRBV2,many,NA,CASSADRVSEQYF,TGTGCCAGCAGTGCGGACCGGGTTTCCGAGCAGTACTTC
TRBJ2-7,TRBV10-3,many,NA,CAISDRNREGYEQYF,TGTGCCATCAGTGATAGGAACAGGGAAGGATACGAGCAGTACTTC
TRBJ1-3,TRBV29-1,many,TRBD1,CSVEVRDRGVGNTIYF,TGCAGCGTTGAAGTACGAGACAGGGGAGTTGGAAACACCATATATTTT
TRBJ2-3,TRBV20-1,many,NA,CSARDSTPSSTDTQYF,TGCAGTGCTAGAGATTCTACGCCATCTAGCACAGATACGCAGTATTTT
TRBJ1-5,TRBV20-1,many,NA,CSASGYSNQPQHF,TGCAGTGCTAGCGGATATAGCAATCAGCCCCAGCATTTT
TRBJ2-3,TRBV6-1,NA,TRBD2,CASRRTGTSGRSDTQYF,TGTGCCAGCAGGCGTACCGGGACTAGCGGGAGATCAGATACGCAGTATTTT